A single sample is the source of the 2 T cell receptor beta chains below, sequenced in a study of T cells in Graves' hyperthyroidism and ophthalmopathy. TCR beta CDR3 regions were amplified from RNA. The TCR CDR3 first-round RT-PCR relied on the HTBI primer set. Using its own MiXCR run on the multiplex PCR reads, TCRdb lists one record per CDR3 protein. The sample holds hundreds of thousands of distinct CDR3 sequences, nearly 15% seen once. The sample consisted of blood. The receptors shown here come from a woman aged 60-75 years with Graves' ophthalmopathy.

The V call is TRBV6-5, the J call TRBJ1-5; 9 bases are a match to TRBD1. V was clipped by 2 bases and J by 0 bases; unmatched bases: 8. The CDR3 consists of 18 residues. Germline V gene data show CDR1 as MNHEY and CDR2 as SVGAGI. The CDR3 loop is CASSYKGTGSHSNQPQHF. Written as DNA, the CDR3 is TGTGCCAGCAGTTACAAGGGGACAGGGTCCCATAGCAATCAGCCCCAGCATTTT.

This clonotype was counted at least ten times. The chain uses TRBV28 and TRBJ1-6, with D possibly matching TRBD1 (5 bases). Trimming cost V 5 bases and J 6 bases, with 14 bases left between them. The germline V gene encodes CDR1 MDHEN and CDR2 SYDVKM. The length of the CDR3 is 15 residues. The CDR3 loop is CASSNGGVSNSPLHF. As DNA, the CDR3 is TGTGCCAGCAGTAACGGGGGGGTCAGTAATTCACCCCTCCACTTT.